This entry features one T cell receptor (beta chain) sequence. The record originates from a study of blood T cell repertoires in COVID-19. The repertoire was sequenced with immunoSEQ multiplex PCR; TCRdb's copy has only in-frame clones and lacks some. Of just over 150,000 clones in the sample, roughly 88% were seen once. This CDR3 is 15 amino acids long. Germline CDR1 is SEHNR and CDR2 is FQNEAQ (reference sequence). Trimming took off 3 bases at V and 0 bases at J, with 10 bases between the two ends. This chain uses TRBV7-9 with TRBJ2-3; D might be TRBD2 (7 bases). Input material: peripheral blood. The TCR sequence derives from a woman between 45 and 60 years old with acute or convalescent COVID-19. The CDR3 sequence is CASSFGGASTDTQYF. CDR3 bases: TGTGCCAGCAGCTTTGGGGGGGCTAGCACAGATACGCAGTATTTT.